A single sample gave rise to the 18 T cell receptor gamma chains below, sequenced in a study of γδ T cells in repeated Plasmodium falciparum infection. TCRdb re-called clones from the multiplex PCR reads using CATT. The top ten clones hold around 19% of a sample with approximately 30,000 gamma-chain clones, almost 1.5% of them seen once. Gammadelta T cells were flow-sorted from PBMC into Vgamma9/Vdelta2+ and Vdelta2-negative populations for bulk analysis. Sequenced: gamma-delta T cells from blood. These TCRs come from a pool of human donors (malaria-infected and uninfected, not separated).

In regard to this clone: A far larger clone lies a single base away; this is likely a read error. Other DNA sequences in this specimen translate into the identical CDR3. The rearrangement joins TRGV9 to TRGJ1 or TRGJ2. Matching the DNA to germline supplied the J gene, which TCRdb does not give. Looked up from germline, CDR1 is GITISATS and CDR2 is ISYDGTV (reference sequence). The CDR3 consists of 12 residues. The CDR3 sequence is CALWGPYYKKLF. The CDR3 DNA is TGTGCCTTGTGGGGCCCCTATTACAAGAAACTCTTT.

Points on this clone: The protein recorded in TCRdb matches a much larger clone and deviates from this DNA's translation at residue 3, suggesting a read error; the protein here is obtained by translating the DNA. The CDR3 coding sequence is TGTGCCGCCTGGGCCCCCGGTTATTATAAGAAACTCTTT. Protein sequence: CAAWAPGYYKKLF. The chain couples TRGV4 to TRGJ1 or TRGJ2. The J gene, missing from TCRdb, was assigned here through DNA to germline matching. The germline V gene has CDR1 EGSTGY and CDR2 YDSYTSSV. CDR3 length: 13 residues.

About this clone itself: TCRdb has a much larger clone's protein, which differs at residue 3 from the translation of this DNA, likely because of a read error; what is shown is the protein translated from the DNA. This chain links TRGV4 with TRGJ1 or TRGJ2. In the absence of a J gene in TCRdb, the DNA was matched to germline to assign it here. Germline loops: CDR1 EGSTGY, CDR2 YDSYTSSV. CDR3 length: 13 residues. The CDR3 DNA reads as TGTGCCGCCTGGGATGGCGGGTATTATAAGAAACTCTTT. It codes for CAAWDGGYYKKLF.

As to this clone: The TCRdb record carries a much larger clone's protein, which differs from this DNA's translation at residue 12; a read error is the likely cause, and the protein listed here is the DNA translation. V usage is TRGV9 and J usage is TRGJP. Since TCRdb gives no J gene, matching the DNA to germline was used here to assign it. The CDR3 totals 18 residues. The germline V gene encodes CDR1 GITISATS and CDR2 ISYDGTV (reference sequence). CDR3 coding DNA: TGTGCCTTGTGGGAGGTGTATAGCCCAAGGTTGAGCAAAAAAATCAAGGTATTT. Protein product: CALWEVYSPRLSKKIKVF.

This clone was seen only a few times. A far larger clone is off by one base, so a read error is likely. Other DNA variants within this sample encode the same CDR3. The V call is TRGV9, the J call TRGJ1 or TRGJ2. The J gene, absent from TCRdb, was called here by matching the DNA to germline. The CDR3 loop spans 12 amino acids. Looked up from germline, CDR1 is GITISATS and CDR2 is ISYDGTV (reference sequence). CDR3 sequence reads: CALWGPYYKKLF. CDR3 in DNA: TGTGCCTTGTGGGGACCTTATTACAAGAAACTCTTT.

This clone was detected ten times or more. TCRdb's protein for this DNA is that of a much larger clone and differs from the translation at residue 3, likely a read error; the protein shown is the DNA translation. At the DNA level, this CDR3 is encoded by other sequences in the same sample as well. This chain links TRGV2 with TRGJ1 or TRGJ2. TCRdb offers no J gene call, so here the DNA was matched to germline to obtain one. This CDR3 has 13 residues. Per germline, CDR1 EGSNGY and CDR2 YDSYNSKV. The CDR3, as DNA: TGTGCCCCCTGGGACTGTCGATATTATAAGAAACTCTTT. It encodes CAPWDCRYYKKLF.

This clone was picked up a small number of times. This DNA's translation differs at residue 10 from TCRdb's protein, which comes from a much larger clone; a read error is likely, and the protein shown is translated from the DNA. Other DNA sequences of this sample code for an identical CDR3. The CDR3 loop is CATWDRSGDRIKTF. Here the CDR3 DNA reads TGTGCCACCTGGGACAGGTCGGGTGATCGGATCAAGACGTTT. This rearrangement joins TRGV5 to TRGJP2. As TCRdb names no J gene, one was assigned here on the basis of a DNA match to germline. The length of the CDR3 is 14 residues. Per germline, CDR1 VINAFY and CDR2 YDVSNSKD.

This clone was counted many times. Given a far larger clone just one base away, this is likely a sequencing read error. At the DNA level, this CDR3 is encoded by other sequences in the same sample as well. V usage is TRGV3 and J usage is TRGJ1 or TRGJ2. TCRdb lists no J gene, so it was determined here by aligning the DNA to germline. The CDR3 runs to 15 residues. Trimming took 0 bases from V and 4 from J; bases not matched to a gene: 9. Germline CDR1 VTNTFY, CDR2 YDVSTARD (reference sequence). For the CDR3, the DNA is TGTGCCACCTGGGACAGGCGAATATTCTATTATAAGAAACTCTTT. This encodes CATWDRRIFYYKKLF.

About this clone itself: With only one base between it and a far larger clone, this is likely a read error. The same CDR3 also results from other DNA sequences found in this sample. The V gene corresponds to TRGV2; no J gene was called. CDR1 is EGSNGY and CDR2 is YDSYNSKV in the germline V gene. The CDR3 is 13 residues long. CDR3: CATWDLWYYKKLF. CDR3 DNA sequence: TGTGCCACCTGGGACCTATGGTATTATAAGAAACTCTTC.

In this sample, this clone turned up many times. TCRdb's entry gives the protein of a much larger clone, which mismatches this DNA's translation at residue 13, likely from a read error; the protein reported here is translated from the DNA. J is TRGJP and V is TRGV9. No J gene is reported in TCRdb; it was inferred here by comparing the DNA with germline. Germline-derived CDR1 and CDR2 are GITISATS and ISYDGTV (reference sequence). The CDR3 spans 17 residues. Written as DNA, the CDR3 is TGTGCCTTGTGGGAGGTGAAGGCCAAGTTGGGCAAAAGAATCAAGGTATTT. The encoded protein is CALWEVKAKLGKRIKVF.

This clone turned up a few times. A far larger clone is off by one base, so a read error is likely. Within the sample, other DNA sequences also encode this same CDR3. J is TRGJP and V is TRGV9. Here the J gene was assigned by germline matching of the DNA, as TCRdb has none. The V and J ends lost 0 bases and 10 bases, in that order; junction bases with no gene match: 12. Germline V gene sequence: CDR1 GITISATS, CDR2 ISYDGTV (reference sequence). The CDR3 spans 18 residues. The CDR3 sequence: CALWEVQSTSLGKKIKVF. The DNA of the CDR3 is TGTGCCTTGTGGGAGGTGCAATCTACGAGTTTGGGCAAAAAAATCAAGGTATTT.

A remark on this clone: The amino acid sequence in TCRdb belongs to a much larger clone and departs from this DNA's translation at residue 9, likely a sequencing read error; the sequence shown is translated from the DNA. The chain carries TRGV4 and TRGJ1 or TRGJ2. Assignment of the J gene here rests on matching the DNA to germline, because TCRdb gives none. V trimming: 5 bases; J trimming: 5 bases; junction bases outside the gene matches: 12. The CDR3 covers 14 residues. Per the germline V gene, CDR1 is EGSTGY and CDR2 is YDSYTSSV. The CDR3 loop reads CATWARHPHYKKLF. CDR3 DNA: TGTGCCACCTGGGCCCGACACCCGCATTATAAGAAACTCTTT.

At least ten counts were recorded for this clone. This may be a read error: a much more frequent sequence differs by one nucleotide. The V gene is TRGV2, the J gene TRGJ1 or TRGJ2. The CDR3 loop spans 11 amino acids. J was trimmed by 10 bases and V by 1 base; bases with no gene match: 4. Germline CDR1 EGSNGY, CDR2 YDSYNSKV. CDR3 DNA sequence: TGTGCCACCTGGGACGGAGCGAAGAAACTCTTT. It specifies CATWDGAKKLF.

This clone has a handful of counts. The amino acid sequence in TCRdb belongs to a much larger clone and departs from this DNA's translation at residue 5, likely a sequencing read error; the sequence shown is translated from the DNA. V gene TRGV9 combines with J gene TRGJP. No J segment appears in TCRdb, so it was assigned here by matching the sequence to germline. V gave up 5 bases and J gave up 7 bases; unmatched junction bases: 14. The V gene's germline CDR1 is GITISATS and CDR2 ISYDGTV (reference sequence). The CDR3 runs 18 residues. The CDR3 DNA sequence: TGTGCCTTGTGGGGGAAACCAAGGGGGGAGTTGGGCAAAAAAATCAAGGTATTT. Translated, it gives CALWGKPRGELGKKIKVF.

This clone was counted at least ten times. TCRdb's listed protein matches a much larger clone and diverges from this DNA's translation at residue 7, likely through a read error; the protein shown comes from the DNA. V is TRGV9 and J is TRGJ1 or TRGJ2. TCRdb gives no J gene; it was assigned here by matching the DNA to germline. The CDR3 loop spans 15 amino acids. With V trimmed by 1 base and J by 4 bases, 10 bases remained unmatched. CDR1 and CDR2 (germline): GITISATS, ISYDGTV (reference sequence). CDR3 region: CALWEVIRTYYKKLF. The CDR3 region has the DNA TGTGCCTTGTGGGAGGTTATTAGAACCTATTATAAGAAACTCTTT.

This clone was seen a few times. TCRdb's entry gives the protein of a much larger clone, which mismatches this DNA's translation at residue 3, likely from a read error; the protein reported here is translated from the DNA. J is TRGJP2 and V is TRGV4. No J segment appears in TCRdb, so it was assigned here by matching the sequence to germline. The CDR3 runs 12 residues. Looked up from germline, CDR1 is EGSTGY and CDR2 is YDSYTSSV. The CDR3 coding sequence is TGTGCCGCCTGGGGTAGTGATTGGATCAAGACGTTT. Residues: CAAWGSDWIKTF.

Many counts were recorded for this clone. CDR3 bases: TGTGCCACCTTGGGGGGATATTATAAGAAACTCTTT. It codes for CATLGGYYKKLF. The V and J genes are TRGV2 and TRGJ1 or TRGJ2. No J gene was available from TCRdb, and it was assigned here by a germline match of the DNA. V lost 8 bases to trimming and J lost 4 bases; unmatched junction nucleotides: 8. Germline V gene sequence: CDR1 EGSNGY, CDR2 YDSYNSKV. The CDR3 has 12 residues.

This clone has a count of ten or more. This likely reflects a read error, since a far larger clone is one base away. The sample holds other DNA sequences that translate to the same CDR3. The genes are TRGV4 and TRGJ1 or TRGJ2. Germline CDR1 is EGSTGY and CDR2 is YDSYTSSV. This CDR3 spans 13 amino acids. The V segment lost 1 base and the J segment 4 bases; nucleotides outside the gene matches: 4. CDR3 DNA sequence: TGTGCCACCTGGGATGGATACTATTATAAGAAACTCTTT. This codes for CATWDGYYYKKLF.